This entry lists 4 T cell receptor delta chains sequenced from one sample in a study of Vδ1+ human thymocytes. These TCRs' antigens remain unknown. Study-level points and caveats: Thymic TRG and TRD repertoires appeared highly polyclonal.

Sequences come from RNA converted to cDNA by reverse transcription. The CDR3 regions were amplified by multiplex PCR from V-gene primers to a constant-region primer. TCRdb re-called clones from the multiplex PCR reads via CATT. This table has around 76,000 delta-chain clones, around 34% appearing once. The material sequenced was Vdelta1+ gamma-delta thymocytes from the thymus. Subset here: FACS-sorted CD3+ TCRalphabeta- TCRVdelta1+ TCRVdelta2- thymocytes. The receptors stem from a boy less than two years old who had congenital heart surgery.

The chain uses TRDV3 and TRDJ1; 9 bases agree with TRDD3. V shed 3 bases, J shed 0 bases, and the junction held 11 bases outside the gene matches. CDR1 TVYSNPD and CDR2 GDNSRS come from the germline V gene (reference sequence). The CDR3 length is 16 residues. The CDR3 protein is CAFLLGEPLYTDKLIF. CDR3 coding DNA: TGTGCCTTCCTACTGGGGGAACCCCTGTACACCGATAAACTCATCTTT.

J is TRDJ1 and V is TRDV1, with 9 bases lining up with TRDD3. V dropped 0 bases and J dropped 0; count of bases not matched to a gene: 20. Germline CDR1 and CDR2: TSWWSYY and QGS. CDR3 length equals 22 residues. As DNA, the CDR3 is TGTGCTCTTGGGGAACTTGTCTACTGGGGGACAAAAACCCGCCCGGACACCGATAAACTCATCTTT. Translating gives CALGELVYWGTKTRPDTDKLIF.

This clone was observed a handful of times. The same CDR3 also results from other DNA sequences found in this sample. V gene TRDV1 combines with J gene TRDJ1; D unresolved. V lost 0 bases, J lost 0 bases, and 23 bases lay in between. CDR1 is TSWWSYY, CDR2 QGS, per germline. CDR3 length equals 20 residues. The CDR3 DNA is TGTGCTCTTGGGGAACTAGCCCCCCTGGACTCTACCAGGTACACCGATAAACTCATCTTT. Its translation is CALGELAPLDSTRYTDKLIF.

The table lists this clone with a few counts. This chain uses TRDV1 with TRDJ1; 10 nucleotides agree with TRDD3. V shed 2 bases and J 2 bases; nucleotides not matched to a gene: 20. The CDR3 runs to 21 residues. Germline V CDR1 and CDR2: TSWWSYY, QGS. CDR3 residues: CALGEFSYTLLGDGRTDKLIF. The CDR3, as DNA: TGTGCTCTTGGGGAATTCTCCTACACCCTACTGGGGGATGGAAGAACCGATAAACTCATCTTT.